The TCR beta chain described here comes from a study of vaccination effects on CD4 cells after COVID-19. Using immunoSEQ multiplex PCR, the repertoire was profiled, and TCRdb retains in-frame clones only, with some absent. The data contain roughly 21,000 clones, more than 65% of them singletons. Remarks on this clone: Its antigen is not known.

Sequencing was preceded by expansion of antigen-specific CD4+ T cells with viral peptide pools in the ViraFEST assay. After around 10 days in culture, the CD4+ T cells were isolated. Prior SARS-CoV-2 infection was absent in the vaccine recipients, as shown by negative nucleocapsid antibodies. Trimming cost V 9 bases and J 1 base; bases outside gene matches: 5. Germline-derived CDR1 and CDR2 are KGHSH and LQKENI. The CDR3 is 13 amino acids. J is TRBJ2-5 and V is TRBV18; 7 bases agree with TRBD2. This clonotype was sampled from a human donor who received a COVID-19 vaccine. Here the sequenced sample was CD4+ T cells from PBMCs cultured with HCoV-NL63 spike peptides, taken before COVID-19 vaccination. This chain's CDR3 is CASKAGIQETQYF. As DNA, the CDR3 is TGTGCCAGTAAAGCGGGGATCCAAGAGACCCAGTACTTC.